Presented here are 31 T cell receptor beta chains from one specimen sequenced in a study of T-cell reconstitution after alpha-beta-depleted transplantation in children. It was with unique molecular identifiers that the TCRbeta library was prepared. TCRdb redid the calling of the PCR reads with MiXCR, one entry per CDR3 protein. This sample has 17,000 or so distinct CDR3 sequences; over 10% occur once, and the top ten carry around 71%. Material: PBMCs, mostly from graft donor cells, obtained 180 days after TCRalphabeta/CD19-depleted stem cell transplant. These receptors all come from a boy younger than two who had a stem cell transplant for Wiskott-Aldrich syndrome, so the T cells may come from the graft donor.

This clonotype has at least ten counts. The CDR3 region has the DNA TGTGCCATCCCAACGATTGCGGGAGGGTCCTACAATGAGCAGTTCTTC. It translates to CAIPTIAGGSYNEQFF. The chain couples TRBV7-9 to TRBJ2-1; TRBD2 aligns across 9 bases. This CDR3 spans 16 amino acids. After removal of 10 bases from V and 1 base from J, the junction contained 11 bases not matched to a gene. Germline CDR1 SEHNR, CDR2 FQNEAQ (reference sequence).

The chain links TRBV10-3 to TRBJ1-2; 7 bases align to TRBD1. With V trimmed by 4 bases and J by 1 base, 6 bases remained unmatched. The CDR3 is 15 amino acids. CDR1 is ENHRY and CDR2 is SYGVKD in the germline V gene. The CDR3 coding sequence is TGTGCCATCAGTGGACTAGGGGGCCTTAACTATGGCTACACCTTC. This sequence encodes CAISGLGGLNYGYTF.

Regarding this clonotype: One end of the junction fails to match germline, which may point to a read error. The V gene is TRBV18, the J gene TRBJ2-3, with D possibly being TRBD2 (5 bases). Germline CDR1 is KGHSH and CDR2 is LQKENI. The CDR3 loop spans 17 amino acids. CDR3 sequence (DNA): TGTTCCAGCTCACGCCAAAAACGTGGACTGAGCACAGATACGCAGTATTTT. Encoded protein: CSSSRQKRGLSTDTQYF.

In this sample, this clonotype turned up many times. The gene calls are TRBV9 and TRBJ2-1; maybe TRBD2 (6 bases). Trimming cost V 0 bases and J 2 bases, with 18 bases left between them. CDR1 and CDR2 from the germline V gene are SGDLS and YYNGEE. This CDR3 contains 18 residues. The chain's CDR3 is CASSVGLAQRVAYNEQFF. DNA of the CDR3: TGTGCCAGCAGCGTAGGCCTAGCGCAAAGGGTCGCCTACAATGAGCAGTTCTTC.

There are many counts of this clonotype. This CDR3 is CASSPEGSYTGELFF. For the CDR3, the DNA is TGTGCCAGCAGCCCCGAAGGGTCTTACACCGGGGAGCTGTTTTTT. The chain links TRBV9 to TRBJ2-2; no definite D call. Trimming removed 4 bases at V and 3 bases at J, with 13 bases between. Germline V lookup: CDR1 SGDLS, CDR2 YYNGEE. The CDR3 is 15 amino acids.

This clonotype was seen more than once but under ten times. The J gene is TRBJ2-4, the V gene TRBV5-1, with TRBD1 as a possible D gene (6 bases). V lost 0 bases, J lost 2 bases, and 24 bases lay in between. CDR3 length: 20 amino acids. Germline V gives CDR1 SGHRS, CDR2 YFSETQ. The CDR3 loop is CASSLVNREGVGLTKNIQYF. CDR3 DNA: TGCGCCAGCAGCTTGGTTAACAGGGAAGGTGTGGGGTTAACCAAAAACATTCAGTACTTC.

The chain employs TRBV6-5 and TRBJ1-6; D is possibly TRBD1 (5 bases). Trimming cost V 0 bases and J 0 bases, with 12 bases left between them. Germline-derived CDR1 and CDR2 are MNHEY and SVGAGI. This CDR3 region has 18 residues. The CDR3 region is CASSYSLRGSSYNSPLHF. The CDR3 coding sequence is TGTGCCAGCAGTTACTCCCTGCGGGGGAGCTCCTATAATTCACCCCTCCACTTT.

The chain joins TRBV3-1 to TRBJ2-5; no firm D call. The CDR3 spans 15 residues. CDR1 and CDR2 (germline): LGHDT, YNNKEL (reference sequence). V lost 0 bases to trimming and J lost 5 bases, with 13 bases between them. CDR3: CASSQDQRLGETQYF. Written as DNA, the CDR3 is TGTGCCAGCAGCCAAGATCAGCGCCTCGGGGAGACCCAGTACTTC.

In this sample, this clonotype turned up many times. The gene calls are TRBV19 and TRBJ1-6, with TRBD1 matching 11 bases. Per the germline V gene, CDR1 is LNHDA and CDR2 is SQIVND (reference sequence). V was clipped by 5 bases and J by 7 bases; unmatched bases: 4. This CDR3 is built from 15 residues. CDR3 loop: CASSSGQGGNSPLHF. The CDR3 DNA reads as TGTGCCAGTAGTTCGGGACAGGGGGGAAATTCACCCCTCCACTTT.

This clonotype was detected many times. This chain connects TRBV9 to TRBJ2-5, with 10 nucleotides matching TRBD2. This CDR3 has 13 residues. Germline V gene sequence: CDR1 SGDLS, CDR2 YYNGEE. V gave up 3 bases and J gave up 4 bases; unmatched junction bases: 0. This CDR3 is CASSGLAGETQYF. The CDR3 coding sequence is TGTGCCAGCAGCGGACTAGCGGGAGAGACCCAGTACTTC.

This clonotype was recorded at least ten times. The genes are TRBV7-9 and TRBJ2-1; D not certain. The germline V and J ends were trimmed by 2 bases and 5 bases, with 10 bases remaining between them. Germline-derived CDR1 and CDR2 are SEHNR and FQNEAQ (reference sequence). This CDR3 is built from 14 residues. CDR3 DNA: TGTGCCAGCAGCTTAATGGACGAGAACAATGAGCAGTTCTTC. This translates into CASSLMDENNEQFF. The entire variable domain, with the rest obtained from reference TRBV7-9 and TRBJ2-1, is as follows: DTGVSQNPRHKITKRGQNVTFRCDPISEHNRLYWYRQTLGQGPEFLTYFQNEAQLEKSRLLSDRFSAERPKGSFSTLEIQRTEQGDSAMYLCASSLMDENNEQFFGPGTRLTVL.

The chain employs TRBV5-1 and TRBJ2-7; the match to TRBD2 covers 9 bases. Germline trimming cut 4 bases from V and 4 bases from J; bases unmatched to any gene: 24. Germline V gene sequence: CDR1 SGHRS, CDR2 YFSETQ. This CDR3 is 20 amino acids long. The CDR3 nucleotides are TGCGCCAGCAGCACTGAAACGACACTCTCTGGTGTGCGGGAGGGTTACGAGCAGTACTTC. Translated: CASSTETTLSGVREGYEQYF.

The V call is TRBV12-2, the J call TRBJ1-5. TRBV12-2 is a known pseudogene. The CDR3 extends over 15 amino acids. The CDR3 nucleotides read TGTGCAAGTAGAAAAGGAATTTCCAGCAATCAGCCCCAGCATTTT. Protein sequence: CASRKGISSNQPQHF.

In its sample, this clonotype was seen a few times. This chain joins TRBV20-1 and TRBJ2-7, with D hard to call. The CDR3 sequence is 13 residues long. Germline V gives CDR1 DFQATT, CDR2 SNEGSKA (reference sequence). V lost 3 bases, J lost 2 bases, and 11 bases lay in between. CDR3: CSASVSAPYEQYF. The CDR3 DNA sequence: TGCAGTGCTAGTGTAAGCGCGCCCTACGAGCAGTACTTC.

The chain couples TRBV18 to TRBJ2-6, with 8 positions matching TRBD1. The V segment lost 3 bases and the J segment 0 bases; nucleotides outside the gene matches: 4. Germline CDR1 reads KGHSH; CDR2 reads LQKENI. CDR3 length: 17 residues. The CDR3 here is CASSPLDRVSGANVLTF. CDR3 in DNA: TGTGCCAGCTCACCCCTGGACAGGGTCTCTGGGGCCAACGTCCTGACTTTC.

Many counts were recorded for this clonotype. The chain is built from TRBV20-1 and TRBJ2-2; no reliable D call. This CDR3 is 12 amino acids long. V lost 6 bases and J 1 base, leaving 6 bases between the germline ends. Germline lookup yields CDR1 DFQATT and CDR2 SNEGSKA (reference sequence). CDR3 nucleotides: TGCAGTGCCATCAGGAACACCGGGGAGCTGTTTTTT. Translating gives CSAIRNTGELFF.

This clonotype was observed many times. This chain uses TRBV2 with TRBJ2-2; 11 bases agree with TRBD2. J lost 5 bases, V lost 8 bases, and 4 bases had no gene match. The CDR3 runs 14 residues. The germline CDR1 and CDR2 sequences are SNHLY and FYNNEI. The CDR3 loop reads CASGGLAVTGELFF. The CDR3 DNA is TGTGCCAGCGGGGGACTAGCGGTTACCGGGGAGCTGTTTTTT.

This clonotype has only a few counts. The chain employs TRBV27 and TRBJ1-1; tentative D call: TRBD1 (5 bases). The CDR3 is made up of 14 amino acids. CDR1 is MNHEY, CDR2 SMNVEV, per germline (reference sequence). V shed 1 base and J shed 4 bases, with 10 bases lying between them. The CDR3 reads CASSLWGDRTEAFF. CDR3 coding DNA: TGTGCCAGCAGTTTATGGGGGGACCGCACTGAAGCTTTCTTT.

The sample holds many counts of this clonotype. The CDR3 reads CSARSLSSYNEQFF. As DNA, the CDR3 is TGCAGTGCTAGGTCATTAAGCTCCTACAATGAGCAGTTCTTC. The V call is TRBV20-1, the J call TRBJ2-1; D not certain. V lost 3 bases and J lost 0, with 9 bases in between. CDR3 length equals 14 residues. CDR1 and CDR2 from the germline V gene are DFQATT and SNEGSKA (reference sequence).

This chain uses TRBV12-3 or TRBV12-4 with TRBJ2-2, with D tentatively TRBD1 (6 bases). The length of the CDR3 is 14 residues. V was pared by 7 bases and J by 4 bases, with 13 bases between. CDR3: CASTPGASTGELFF. CDR3 coding DNA: TGTGCCAGCACCCCAGGGGCGAGCACCGGGGAGCTGTTTTTT.

This clonotype was recorded at least ten times. The rearrangement uses TRBV6-4 and TRBJ1-1; tentatively, D is TRBD1 (6 bases). The CDR3 is 15 residues long. CDR1 and CDR2 (germline): MRHNA, SNTAGT. Trimming stripped 0 bases from V and 11 bases from J, with 19 bases between. CDR3 nucleotides: TGTGCCAGCAGTGACTCAGGCAGGGGCTTCTCCCCGGCTTTCTTT. Its protein product is CASSDSGRGFSPAFF.

This clonotype was picked up many times. The chain links TRBV28 to TRBJ2-7; tentatively, D is TRBD1 (6 bases). The CDR3 is 13 amino acids. The V gene lost 5 bases and the J gene lost 3 bases, with 11 bases spanning the gap. The germline gives CDR1 MDHEN, CDR2 SYDVKM. In DNA form, the CDR3 reads TGTGCCAGCAGTCCAGGACAGAGCTACGAGCAGTACTTC. Its translation is CASSPGQSYEQYF.

This clonotype occurred many times. This chain links TRBV12-3 or TRBV12-4 with TRBJ1-1; 9 bases align to TRBD1. This CDR3 is built from 15 residues. With V trimmed by 5 bases and J by 5 bases, 9 bases remained unmatched. This chain's CDR3 is CASSLTGTGSTEAFF. The CDR3 region has the DNA TGTGCCAGCAGTCTCACTGGGACAGGGAGTACTGAAGCTTTCTTT.

The chain recombines TRBV3-1 with TRBJ2-7; D not resolved. The CDR3 spans 14 residues. Trimming stripped 1 base from V and 1 base from J, with 8 bases between. From germline, CDR1 is LGHDT and CDR2 YNNKEL (reference sequence). CDR3 sequence reads: CASSQVVSSYEQYF. In DNA form, the CDR3 reads TGTGCCAGCAGCCAAGTTGTCAGTTCCTACGAGCAGTACTTC.

This clonotype is labeled as medium-sized. The chain couples TRBV6-5 to TRBJ2-7; 15 bases are shared with TRBD2. V gave up 7 bases and J gave up 4 bases; unmatched junction bases: 5. In germline, CDR1 is MNHEY, CDR2 SVGAGI. The CDR3 has 15 amino acids. The CDR3 region is CASNLGTSGGYEQYF. The CDR3 DNA reads as TGTGCCAGCAATCTTGGGACTAGCGGGGGGTACGAGCAGTACTTC.

This clonotype appeared many times. The rearrangement joins TRBV20-1 to TRBJ2-1; 9 positions match TRBD1. The CDR3 is 14 amino acids. Germline values: CDR1 DFQATT, CDR2 SNEGSKA (reference sequence). V was pared by 5 bases and J by 8 bases, with 10 bases of the junction left unmatched. The CDR3 nucleotides read TGCAGTGCTTTAGGGACAGGGCGAAGGGATGAGCAGTTCTTC. It translates to CSALGTGRRDEQFF.

This CDR3 is CASSSGGYYEQYF. CDR3 DNA sequence: TGTGCCAGCAGTTCGGGGGGTTACTACGAGCAGTACTTC. The J gene is TRBJ2-7, the V gene TRBV12-3 or TRBV12-4; 7 bases map to TRBD2. This CDR3 has 13 residues. The J segment lost 3 bases and the V segment lost 4 bases, leaving 3 bases of the junction unmatched.

The chain links TRBV27 to TRBJ2-7; D perhaps matches TRBD2 (6 bases). V gave up 5 bases and J gave up 0 bases, with 11 bases separating them. The CDR3 has 14 amino acids. Germline assignment: CDR1 MNHEY and CDR2 SMNVEV (reference sequence). CDR3 nucleotides: TGTGCCAGCAGTCCGTTAGCGGTCTCCTACGAGCAGTACGTC. This codes for CASSPLAVSYEQYV.

This clonotype was seen many times. The chain uses TRBV20-1 and TRBJ1-2; D might be TRBD1 (6 bases). The CDR3 totals 12 residues. Germline V gene lookup returns CDR1 DFQATT and CDR2 SNEGSKA (reference sequence). V was cut by 3 bases and J by 8 bases, with 13 bases left in between. CDR3: CSARTGPRGYTF. The CDR3 nucleotides are TGCAGTGCTAGGACAGGACCCAGAGGCTACACCTTC.

This clonotype is judged medium-sized. The chain recombines TRBV7-9 with TRBJ1-5, with D possibly being TRBD1 (6 bases). V was shortened by 1 base and J by 2 bases, with 15 bases between the two germline ends. The CDR3 has 17 amino acids. Germline V CDR1 and CDR2: SEHNR, FQNEAQ (reference sequence). Here the CDR3 reads CASSLVGGPGRNQPQHF. The CDR3 nucleotides are TGTGCCAGCAGCTTAGTAGGGGGGCCTGGGCGCAATCAGCCCCAGCATTTT.

This clonotype has ten or more counts. This rearrangement joins TRBV6-5 to TRBJ1-1; a weak D match, TRBD1 (6 bases). CDR3 length equals 14 residues. Trimming took off 6 bases at V and 0 bases at J, with 11 bases between the two ends. Germline V gene lookup returns CDR1 MNHEY and CDR2 SVGAGI. CDR3 protein: CASRGGIMNTEAFF. CDR3 bases: TGTGCCAGCAGGGGGGGCATTATGAACACTGAAGCTTTCTTT.